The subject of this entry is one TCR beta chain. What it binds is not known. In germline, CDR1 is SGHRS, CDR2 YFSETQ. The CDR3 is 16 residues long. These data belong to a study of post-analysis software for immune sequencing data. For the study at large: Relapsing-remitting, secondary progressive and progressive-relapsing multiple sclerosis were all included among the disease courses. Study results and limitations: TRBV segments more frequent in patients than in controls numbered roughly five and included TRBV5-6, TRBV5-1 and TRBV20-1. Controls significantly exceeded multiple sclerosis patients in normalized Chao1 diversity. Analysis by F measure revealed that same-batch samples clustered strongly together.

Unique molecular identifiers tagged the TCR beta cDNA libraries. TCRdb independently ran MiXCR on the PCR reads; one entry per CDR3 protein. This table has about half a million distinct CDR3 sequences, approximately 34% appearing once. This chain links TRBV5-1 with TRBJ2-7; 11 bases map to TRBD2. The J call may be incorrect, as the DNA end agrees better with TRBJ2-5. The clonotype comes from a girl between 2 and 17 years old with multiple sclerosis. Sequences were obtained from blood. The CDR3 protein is CASSPETSGDVETQYF. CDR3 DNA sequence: TGCGCCAGCAGCCCCGAGACTAGCGGGGATGTGGAGACCCAGTACTTC.